This T cell receptor (beta chain) originates from a study of OX40 agonist ivuxolimab in advanced cancers. As for the study in general: Those enrolled were less than 85% male, with a mean age of roughly 60 years and ages from 23 to 79. Study-level results: Determination of antigen specificity was not performed for the expanded peripheral T cells. Fewer expanded clones were found on average in CD4+ than in CD8+ T cells.

The table came from immunoSEQ multiplex PCR; TCRdb's copy has only in-frame clones and leaves some out. The sample carries roughly 72,000 clones, about 93% recorded once. Note on this clone: What it recognizes is unknown.

CDR3 length equals 13 residues. Germline loops: CDR1 MNHEY, CDR2 SMNVEV (reference sequence). With 5 bases removed from V and 5 bases from J, the gap between germline ends came to 12 bases. This TCR came from an adult with an advanced solid tumor such as melanoma, head and neck, liver or kidney cancer. The V call is TRBV27, the J call TRBJ1-1; weak D call: TRBD1 (5 bases). This material consisted of CD4+ or CD8+ T cells sorted from blood, taken in a trial of the OX40 agonist ivuxolimab. For the CDR3, the DNA is TGTGCCAGCAGTATCGGGGCCGGGACTGAAGCTTTCTTT. Encoded protein: CASSIGAGTEAFF.